The 12 T cell receptor beta chains below were found in one sample sequenced in a study of neurological immune-mediated disorders. TCRdb reprocessed the 5' RACE reads via MiXCR and lists one record per CDR3 protein. This table holds some 30,000 distinct CDR3 sequences, around 17% found once. The time point: technical triplicate 3. The sample taken for sequencing was CD4+ T cells from blood. The receptors were gathered from a female donor with HTLV-1-associated myelopathy (HAM/TSP).

This clonotype appeared many times. The chain recombines TRBV7-2 with TRBJ2-1; 10 bases fit TRBD2. V shed 7 bases and J 9 bases; nucleotides not matched to a gene: 12. This CDR3 spans 15 amino acids. From germline, CDR1 is SGHTA and CDR2 FQGNSA. CDR3 DNA sequence: TGTGCCAGCACCCTACTAGCGGGGATTGATGGTGAGCAGTTCTTC. Amino acids: CASTLLAGIDGEQFF.

For this clonotype: The DNA is omitted, as the CDR3 cannot be located on it reliably, and the CDR3 follows TCRdb's listing. The chain joins TRBV10-3 to TRBJ1-4; the table gives TRBD1 as D, unverified against the DNA. Germline V lookup: CDR1 ENHRY, CDR2 SYGVKD. The CDR3 spans 24 residues, counting both ends. The CDR3 sequence is CAISESTNVEQFFGPGTQNEKLFF.

This clonotype was seen repeatedly, ten times or more. The chain couples TRBV7-2 to TRBJ2-1; 13 nucleotides agree with TRBD2. The CDR3 extends over 15 amino acids. With V trimmed by 4 bases and J by 4 bases, 1 base remained unmatched. CDR1 is SGHTA, CDR2 FQGNSA, per germline. The CDR3 nucleotides read TGTGCCAGCAGCTCACTAGCGGGAGGGTACAATGAGCAGTTCTTC. It codes for CASSSLAGGYNEQFF. Full variable domain (remainder filled in from reference TRBV7-2 and TRBJ2-1): GAGVSQSPSNKVTEKGKDVELRCDPISGHTALYWYRQSLGQGLEFLIYFQGNSAPDKSGLPSDRFSAERTGGSVSTLTIQRTQQEDSAVYLCASSSLAGGYNEQFFGPGTRLTVL.

This clonotype occurred many times. CDR3 sequence: CASSSPILGLAEQETQYF. For the CDR3, the DNA is TGTGCCAGCAGCTCACCGATACTAGGACTAGCGGAACAAGAGACCCAGTACTTC. The chain recombines TRBV7-2 with TRBJ2-5; TRBD2 matches 10 bases. CDR3 length: 18 residues. Germline values: CDR1 SGHTA, CDR2 FQGNSA. V trimming: 4 bases; J trimming: 2 bases; junction bases outside the gene matches: 13.

This clonotype has at least ten counts. The chain carries TRBV20-1 and TRBJ2-2; D remains unclear. This CDR3 has 11 residues. The germline gives CDR1 DFQATT, CDR2 SNEGSKA (reference sequence). V lost 5 bases and J 7 bases, leaving 8 bases between the germline ends. Here the CDR3 reads CSAFSDGELFF. In nucleotides, the CDR3 is TGCAGTGCTTTCAGTGACGGGGAGCTGTTTTTT.

In its sample, this clonotype is medium-sized. The rearrangement uses TRBV4-3 and TRBJ2-1, with 10 bases aligning to TRBD2. Germline V gene sequence: CDR1 LGHNA, CDR2 YSLEER. CDR3 length: 16 amino acids. Unmatched junction bases numbered 9, after V lost 3 bases and J lost 7 bases. In nucleotides, the CDR3 is TGCGCCAGCAGCCAGGATACTGGACTAGCGGCGAATGAGCAGTTCTTC. Protein: CASSQDTGLAANEQFF.

This clonotype turned up a few times. The chain recombines TRBV18 with TRBJ1-1; 8 nucleotides align to TRBD1. The CDR3 is 17 residues long. The V gene's germline CDR1 is KGHSH and CDR2 LQKENI. J was trimmed by 0 bases and V by 3 bases; bases with no gene match: 9. CDR3: CASSPRGQGRMNTEAFF. The CDR3 coding sequence is TGTGCCAGCTCACCCCGAGGACAGGGAAGAATGAACACTGAAGCTTTCTTT.

This clonotype appeared many times. The chain combines TRBV5-6 with TRBJ1-2; D gene uncertain. Deletions cut 0 bases from V and 8 bases from J, with 8 bases between. This CDR3 has 12 residues. The germline V gene has CDR1 SGHDT and CDR2 YYEEEE. CDR3 region: CASSLAGMGYTF. In DNA form, the CDR3 reads TGTGCCAGCAGCTTGGCGGGAATGGGCTACACCTTC.

Many counts were recorded for this clonotype. This chain connects TRBV30 to TRBJ2-3, with D maybe TRBD2 (6 bases). V was trimmed by 1 base and J by 8 bases, leaving 16 bases between them. Germline values: CDR1 GTSNPN, CDR2 SVGIG (reference sequence). This CDR3 has 14 amino acids. The CDR3, as DNA: TGTGCCTGGAGTGCGGCGGCGGGAACGGTTACGCAGTATTTT. It translates to CAWSAAAGTVTQYF.

With regard to this clonotype: Mismatch with germline at one junction end may stem from a read error. The chain is built from TRBV3-1 and TRBJ2-5; the match to TRBD2 covers 13 bases. CDR1 is LGHDT and CDR2 is YNNKEL in the germline V gene (reference sequence). This CDR3 comprises 17 residues. CDR3 coding DNA: TGTGCCAGCAGCCAAGATCTAACTAGCGGGAGGGAAGAGAACCAGTACTTC. Its translation: CASSQDLTSGREENQYF.

The chain recombines TRBV11-2 with TRBJ2-2; D unclear. The CDR3 covers 14 residues. Trimming left V 3 bases short and J 6 bases short, with 11 bases between. Germline V gene sequence: CDR1 SGHAT, CDR2 FQNNGV. CDR3 nucleotide sequence: TGTGCCAGCAGCTTCCAAATAGTAGCCGGGGAGCTGTTTTTT. This translates into CASSFQIVAGELFF.

In this sample, this clonotype turned up many times. The V and J genes are TRBV4-3 and TRBJ2-7; maybe TRBD1 (5 bases). V lost 0 bases and J 0 bases, leaving 15 bases between the germline ends. CDR1 LGHNA and CDR2 YSLEER come from the germline V gene. This CDR3 comprises 17 residues. The CDR3 loop reads CASSQELGQGASYEQYF. DNA of the CDR3: TGCGCCAGCAGCCAAGAGTTGGGGCAGGGCGCCTCCTACGAGCAGTACTTC.